This T cell receptor beta chain was recorded in a study of shared clonotypes between healthy human individuals. As to this clone: The antigen remains undetermined.

Sequencing was at deep level. Data came from immunoSEQ multiplex PCR; TCRdb stores just in-frame clones and leaves some out. The sample has 1,500,000 or so clones, roughly 97% seen once. The CDR3 extends over 13 amino acids. Trimming stripped 5 bases from V and 7 bases from J, with 15 bases between. Germline V CDR1 and CDR2: MNHEY, SVGAGI. Findings and limits, study-wide: Researchers found naive subsets generally carried larger estimated richness than memory subsets.

This clonotype was sampled from a young man in good health. What was sequenced was naive CD4+ T cells sorted from blood. As for subset: CD45RA+ positively selected. The chain links TRBV6-5 to TRBJ2-7; D is tentatively TRBD1 or TRBD2 (5 bases each). The DNA of the CDR3 is TGTGCCAGCAGTACGGGACCCGCGCTGGAGCAGTACTTC. Its protein is CASSTGPALEQYF.